One sample yielded the 21 T cell receptor beta chains listed below, sequenced in a study of post-analysis software for immune sequencing data. Overall study results and limits: Compared with controls, patients had more of about 5 TRBV segments, including TRBV5-6, TRBV5-1 and TRBV20-1.

These TCRs' antigens remain unknown. Unique molecular identifiers featured in each of the TCR beta cDNA libraries. TCRdb analysed the PCR reads with MiXCR anew, one entry per CDR3 protein. The table includes approximately 730,000 distinct CDR3 sequences, 25% to 30% detected once. The sample was blood. These receptors were taken from a girl aged 10 to 17 with multiple sclerosis.

This rearrangement joins TRBV7-8 to TRBJ2-7, with TRBD2 matching 8 bases. The V segment lost 1 base and the J segment 0 bases; nucleotides outside the gene matches: 5. The CDR3 covers 16 residues. The V gene's germline CDR1 is SGHVS and CDR2 FQNEAQ. The CDR3 protein is CASSLERGRYSYEQYF. The CDR3 DNA is TGTGCCAGCAGCTTAGAGCGGGGGAGATACTCCTACGAGCAGTACTTC.

The V call is TRBV7-2, the J call TRBJ2-1; the match to TRBD1 covers 10 bases. Losses at the gene ends were 5 bases for V and 6 bases for J; bases not matched to a gene: 4. CDR1 is SGHTA and CDR2 is FQGNSA in the germline V gene. The length of the CDR3 is 14 residues. The CDR3 nucleotides are TGTGCCAGCAGCGTTCGACAGGGGGCCAATGAGCAGTTCTTC. Protein sequence: CASSVRQGANEQFF.

This clonotype was observed a handful of times. V gene TRBV6-5 combines with J gene TRBJ1-2; 8 bases match TRBD1. CDR3 length: 14 residues. Germline CDR1 and CDR2: MNHEY and SVGAGI. V lost 11 bases to trimming and J lost 8 bases; unmatched junction nucleotides: 16. The CDR3 sequence is CAGSGDRKTEGYTF. DNA of the CDR3: TGTGCCGGCTCCGGGGACAGGAAAACAGAGGGCTACACCTTC.

There are many counts of this clonotype. The CDR3 bases are TGTGCCAGCAGTTCCGTTACCCGGACCTATAACTACGAGCAGTACTTC. Translation gives CASSSVTRTYNYEQYF. The V gene is TRBV6-5, the J gene TRBJ2-7; D call uncertain. Germline assignment: CDR1 MNHEY and CDR2 SVGAGI. With 4 bases removed from V and 3 bases from J, the gap between germline ends came to 19 bases. This CDR3 region has 16 residues.

This clonotype was seen only a few times. The rearrangement links TRBV7-2 to TRBJ2-3, with D maybe TRBD2 (5 bases). Germline-derived CDR1 and CDR2 are SGHTA and FQGNSA. This CDR3 is 20 amino acids long. Trimming pared 4 bases from V and 5 bases from J, leaving 31 bases between. The CDR3 reads CASSSRIPGVSSHSRDTQYF. CDR3 in DNA: TGTGCCAGCAGCTCACGCATACCCGGGGTGTCTAGCCATTCCCGAGATACGCAGTATTTT.

In this sample, this clonotype turned up a few times. V and J are TRBV13 and TRBJ2-1, with 9 bases matching TRBD2. CDR1 PRHDT and CDR2 FYEKMQ come from the germline V gene (reference sequence). The CDR3 contains 18 residues. With V trimmed by 1 base and J by 0 bases, 7 bases remained unmatched. CDR3 DNA: TGTGCCAGCAGCTTAGATACGGCGGGAGGGAGCTCCTACAATGAGCAGTTCTTC. It translates to CASSLDTAGGSSYNEQFF.

For this clonotype: The junction departs from the called germline gene at one end, perhaps through a read error. The chain uses TRBV2 and TRBJ2-7; no clear D. Per the germline V gene, CDR1 is SNHLY and CDR2 is FYNNEI. The CDR3 extends over 14 amino acids. The CDR3 DNA follows: TGTACCAGCACGTACGACCGGAGCTCCTACGAGCAGTACTTC. It translates to CTSTYDRSSYEQYF.

Worth noting for this clonotype: One end of the junction is discordant with germline, which a read error may explain. The CDR3 reads CSVAPTGERFF. Written as DNA, the CDR3 is TGCAGCGTTGCCCCGACCGGGGAGCGGTTTTTT. The J gene is TRBJ2-2, the V gene TRBV29-1, with D possibly TRBD2 on 5 matching bases. From germline, CDR1 is SQVTM and CDR2 ANQGSEA. The CDR3 is 11 residues long.

This clonotype was recorded many times. The chain is built from TRBV7-6 and TRBJ2-7; D is unresolved. The germline V gene encodes CDR1 SGHVS and CDR2 FNYEAQ. The ends were cut back, 1 base at V and 3 bases at J, with 10 bases in the middle. The CDR3 sequence is 14 residues long. For the CDR3, the DNA is TGTGCCAGCAGCTTAGAATGCAGGAACTACGAGCAGTACTTC. Protein sequence: CASSLECRNYEQYF.

At least ten counts were recorded for this clonotype. The rearrangement uses TRBV29-1 and TRBJ2-1; 12 bases line up with TRBD2. Germline V gene lookup returns CDR1 SQVTM and CDR2 ANQGSEA. The trim removed 7 bases at V and 6 bases at J, leaving 4 bases unmatched. The CDR3 runs 13 residues. The CDR3 loop is CSAWTSGINEQFF. The CDR3, as DNA: TGCAGCGCCTGGACTAGCGGGATCAATGAGCAGTTCTTC.

V and J are TRBV29-1 and TRBJ1-1; D perhaps matches TRBD1 (5 bases). CDR1 is SQVTM and CDR2 is ANQGSEA in the germline V gene. This CDR3 comprises 15 residues. V lost 5 bases to trimming and J lost 1 base, with 17 bases between them. The DNA for the CDR3 is TGCAGCGTTCCCTCGAGGAGGGGCTCGAACACTGAAGCTTTCTTT. Residues: CSVPSRRGSNTEAFF.

This clonotype occurred many times. This chain connects TRBV6-5 to TRBJ2-7; D ambiguous. The V end lost 3 bases, the J end lost 2 bases, and 14 bases lay between the germline ends. CDR1 is MNHEY and CDR2 is SVGAGI in the germline V gene. This CDR3 region has 15 residues. The CDR3 here is CASSYSSLPAYEQYF. The CDR3 bases are TGTGCCAGCAGTTATTCGTCCCTCCCAGCCTACGAGCAGTACTTC.

This clonotype has a count of ten or more. The junction and the germline gene differ at one end; a read error may be behind it. The chain has TRBV20-1 and TRBJ2-1, with 7 bases matching TRBD1. CDR1 and CDR2 (germline): DFQATT, SNEGSKA (reference sequence). The CDR3 length is 14 residues. CDR3 nucleotides: TGCAGCGCTAGAGACAGGGCCCCCTACAATGAGCAGTTCTTC. Its translation is CSARDRAPYNEQFF.

A note on this clonotype: A read error is likely, as this CDR3 ends without the conserved phenylalanine or tryptophan. V gene TRBV6-2 or TRBV6-3 combines with J gene TRBJ2-1; D is ambiguous. V was clipped by 6 bases and J by 8 bases, with 20 bases between them. The CDR3 loop spans 15 amino acids. Germline lookup yields CDR1 MNHEY and CDR2 SVGEGT. CDR3 amino acids: CASSRPDIARDEQFL. The DNA for the CDR3 is TGTGCCAGCAGCCGCCCAGACATCGCACGGGATGAGCAGTTCTTA.

The chain is built from TRBV20-1 and TRBJ2-7, with D unclear. Germline V gene lookup returns CDR1 DFQATT and CDR2 SNEGSKA (reference sequence). V lost 5 bases and J lost 3, with 14 bases in between. This CDR3 is 13 amino acids long. This chain's CDR3 is CSASRCGVYEQYF. CDR3 nucleotides: TGCAGTGCTTCTCGGTGCGGTGTCTACGAGCAGTACTTC.

The CDR3 sequence: CASSEMTADTEAFF. In DNA, the CDR3 is TGTGCCAGCAGTGAGATGACAGCCGACACTGAAGCTTTCTTT. The chain is built from TRBV2 and TRBJ1-1; D may be TRBD1 (5 bases). The CDR3 extends over 14 amino acids. Germline V lookup: CDR1 SNHLY, CDR2 FYNNEI. Trimming pared 3 bases from V and 3 bases from J, leaving 11 bases between.

The V gene is TRBV9, the J gene TRBJ1-2; D not resolved. Trimming left V 0 bases short and J 2 bases short, with 8 bases between. This CDR3 is built from 14 residues. Germline CDR1 and CDR2: SGDLS and YYNGEE. CDR3 nucleotide sequence: TGTGCCAGCAGCGTAGAGGCCAGGAACTATGGCTACACCTTC. Its translation: CASSVEARNYGYTF.

This clonotype was recorded once. This rearrangement joins TRBV5-1 to TRBJ1-4; D gene uncertain. Germline V gene lookup returns CDR1 SGHRS and CDR2 YFSETQ. The germline V and J ends were trimmed by 4 bases and 0 bases, with 7 bases remaining between them. The length of the CDR3 is 14 residues. CDR3 in amino acids: CASSTGATNEKLFF. Here the CDR3 DNA reads TGCGCCAGCAGCACGGGCGCAACTAATGAAAAACTGTTTTTT.

The chain recombines TRBV5-4 with TRBJ2-1; D gene ambiguous. Germline V gene data show CDR1 as SGHNT and CDR2 as YYREEE (reference sequence). Trimming cost V 6 bases and J 0 bases, with 10 bases left between them. The CDR3 is made up of 14 amino acids. In DNA, the CDR3 is TGTGCCAGCACGGGTAACCCCTCCTACAATGAGCAGTTCTTC. This encodes CASTGNPSYNEQFF.

The table lists this clonotype with a few counts. The V call is TRBV4-3, the J call TRBJ2-7, with TRBD2 matching over 12 bases. J gave up 4 bases and V 5 bases, and 3 bases lay outside the gene matches. The length of the CDR3 is 14 residues. Germline V gives CDR1 LGHNA, CDR2 YSLEER. The CDR3 nucleotides read TGCGCCAGCAGCACACTAGCGGGAGGTTACGAGCAGTACTTC. Encoded protein: CASSTLAGGYEQYF.

This clonotype has only a few counts. This sequence joins TRBV14 and TRBJ2-7, with D uncertain. The closer fit of TRBJ2-5 to the DNA end suggests the J call may be wrong. The CDR3 is 15 amino acids. The V gene's germline CDR1 is SGHDN and CDR2 FVKESK. CDR3 in amino acids: CASSQRGRTQETQYF. The CDR3 nucleotides are TGTGCCAGCAGCCAGCGTGGGCGGACGCAAGAGACCCAGTACTTC.